A selection of T cell receptor beta chains follows, all from one sample in a study of cytomegalovirus exposure and HLA in healthy donors. Generated by immunoSEQ multiplex PCR, the TCRdb table keeps only in-frame clones and is missing some. The sample has more than 150,000 clones; about 79% are singletons. The sample taken for sequencing was PBMCs. These receptors originate from a girl aged 2 to 10 in good health and CMV-seropositive. Each CDR3 is given with its conserved first and last residue.

13	TRBV9	TRBJ1-1	CASSVVQNTEAFF
17	TRBV14	TRBJ2-3	CASSQGRIAGTSDTQYF
13	TRBV10-2	TRBJ2-5	CASTSVRWETQYF
13	TRBV19	TRBJ2-5	CASSTGRGETQYF
16	TRBV4-1	TRBJ1-1	CASSRTPGTENTEAFF
15	TRBV5-1	TRBJ2-1	CASSRSGSSYNEQFF
18	TRBV7-2	TRBJ2-1	CASSRGTSGRILYGEQFF
14	TRBV7-2	TRBJ1-1	CASSRLTGDTEAFF
17	TRBV15	TRBJ1-4	CATSRELMGREGEKLFF
14	TRBV6-1	TRBJ1-3	CASSRGLVGNTIYF
12	TRBV7-9	TRBJ2-7	CASSSSGPEQYF
13	TRBV4-1	TRBJ2-7	CASSPPTPHEQYF
15	TRBV5-4	TRBJ2-3	CASSLAPGRGDTQYF
15	TRBV14	TRBJ1-1	CASSVPGTGITEAFF
16	TRBV19	TRBJ1-4	CASSRGQGITNEKLFF
16	TRBV9	TRBJ2-1	CASSPQGSHSYNEQFF
14	TRBV15	TRBJ1-5	CATSKQDFNQPQHF
14	TRBV5-1	TRBJ2-7	CASSGGRATYEQYF